According to its frequency, the clone carrying this T cell receptor beta chain is medium-sized (0.01 to 0.1%). Antigen specificity is unknown. CDR1 is MNHEY, CDR2 SMNVEV, per germline (reference sequence). The CDR3 contains 13 residues. The entry originates in a study of CD8 T cells in cerebrospinal fluid in Alzheimer's disease. Study conclusions and caveats: No causal link between EBV and Alzheimer's follows from EBV-specific cerebrospinal fluid TCRs, authors warned.

TCRdb reworked the 10x single-cell sequencing reads into one entry per CDR3 protein, no DNA. The repertoire table contains more than 1,500 distinct CDR3 sequences. The sample was cerebrospinal fluid. The chain couples TRBV27 to TRBJ2-3. This clonotype was obtained from a human donor with mild cognitive impairment. Here the CDR3 reads CASSPYSTDTQYF.